Sequencing of this T cell receptor (beta chain) was carried out in a study of metastatic and nonmetastatic thyroid tumors. Study-wide context: Comparative analysis of repertoires was undertaken across blood and tumor or nodule tissue obtained from malignant and benign thyroid patients. Overall study results and limits: Reportedly, malignant thyroid tumors had significantly higher TCR beta diversity than benign nodules, in blood and tumor.

No patient had received any treatment before thyroid surgery. The germline gives CDR1 DFQATT, CDR2 SNEGSKA (reference sequence). There are 16 residues in the CDR3. Original processing methods: Built for papillary thyroid cancer, a distant-metastasis classifier drew on CDR3 differences across clinicopathological groups. TCRdb reprocessed the PCR reads via MiXCR. The V and J calls shown here were made by TCRdb, not taken from the authors' results. The repertoire consists of 3,000 to 3,500 clones, with approximately 26% occurring once and the leading ten covering around 16%. In the case of this clone: The target antigen is unknown.

The TCR comes from a female donor with papillary thyroid cancer or a benign thyroid nodule (not recorded which). Some clones in this sample may be carry-over from other donors' samples. Sequenced sample: tumor tissue. V and J are TRBV20-1 and TRBJ1-6; unclear D gene. The CDR3 DNA reads as TGCAGCCGCGCGATCTTCAAGGGTGGCTATAATTCACCCCTCCACTTT. It encodes CSRAIFKGGYNSPLHF.